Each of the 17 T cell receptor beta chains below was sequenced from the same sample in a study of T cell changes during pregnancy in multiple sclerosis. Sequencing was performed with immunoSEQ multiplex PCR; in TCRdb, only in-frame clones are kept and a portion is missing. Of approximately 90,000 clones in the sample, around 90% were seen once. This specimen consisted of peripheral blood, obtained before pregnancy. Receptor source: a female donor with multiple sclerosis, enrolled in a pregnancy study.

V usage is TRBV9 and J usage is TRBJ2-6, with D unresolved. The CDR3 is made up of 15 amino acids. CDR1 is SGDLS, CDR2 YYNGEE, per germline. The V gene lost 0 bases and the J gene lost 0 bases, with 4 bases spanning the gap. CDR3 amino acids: CASSVAGSGANVLTF. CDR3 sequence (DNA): TGTGCCAGCAGCGTAGCAGGCTCTGGGGCCAACGTCCTGACTTTC.

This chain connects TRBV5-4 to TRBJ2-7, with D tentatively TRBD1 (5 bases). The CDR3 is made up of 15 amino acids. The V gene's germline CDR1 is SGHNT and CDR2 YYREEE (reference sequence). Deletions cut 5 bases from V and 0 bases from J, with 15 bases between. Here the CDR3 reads CASRIDRQSSYEQYF. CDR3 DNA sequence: TGTGCCAGCAGGATAGACAGACAGAGCTCCTACGAGCAGTACTTC.

The CDR3 protein is CASSLAGSASEAFF. CDR3 nucleotide sequence: TGTGCCAGCAGCTTAGCAGGATCAGCGTCCGAAGCTTTCTTT. The V and J genes are TRBV7-8 and TRBJ1-1; D unclear. The germline V gene has CDR1 SGHVS and CDR2 FQNEAQ. V was pared by 0 bases and J by 8 bases, with 13 bases between. The CDR3 spans 14 residues.

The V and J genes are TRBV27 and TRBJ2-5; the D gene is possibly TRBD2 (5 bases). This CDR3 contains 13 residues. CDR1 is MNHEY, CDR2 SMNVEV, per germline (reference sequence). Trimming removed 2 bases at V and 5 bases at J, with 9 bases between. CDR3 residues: CASSLRPGETQYF. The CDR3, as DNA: TGTGCCAGCAGTTTACGGCCGGGGGAGACCCAGTACTTC.

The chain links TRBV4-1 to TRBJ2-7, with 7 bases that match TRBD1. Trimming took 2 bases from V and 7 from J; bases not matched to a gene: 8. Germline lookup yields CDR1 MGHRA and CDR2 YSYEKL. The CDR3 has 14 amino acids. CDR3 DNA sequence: TGCGCCAGCAGCCAAACTCACAGGGGTCGGGAGCAGTACTTC. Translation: CASSQTHRGREQYF.

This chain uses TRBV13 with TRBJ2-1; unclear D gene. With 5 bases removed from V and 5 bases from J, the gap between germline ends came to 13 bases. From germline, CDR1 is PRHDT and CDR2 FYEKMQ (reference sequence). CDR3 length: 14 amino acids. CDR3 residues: CASSLKPTNNEQFF. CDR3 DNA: TGTGCCAGCAGCCTCAAACCGACAAACAATGAGCAGTTCTTC.

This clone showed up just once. CDR3 loop: CASSGMGLADYEQYF. CDR3 sequence (DNA): TGTGCCAGCAGCGGGATGGGACTAGCGGACTACGAGCAGTACTTC. The genes are TRBV5-4 and TRBJ2-7, with 11 bases identical to TRBD2. CDR1 and CDR2 from the germline V gene are SGHNT and YYREEE (reference sequence). The CDR3 runs 15 residues. The trim removed 4 bases at V and 3 bases at J, leaving 6 bases unmatched.

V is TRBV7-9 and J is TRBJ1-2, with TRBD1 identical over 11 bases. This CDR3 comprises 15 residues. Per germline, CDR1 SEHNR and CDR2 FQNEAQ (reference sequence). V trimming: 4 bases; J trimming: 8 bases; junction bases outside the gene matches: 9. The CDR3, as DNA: TGTGCCAGCAGCTCGGACAGGGGGCGCGGAAAAGGCTACACCTTC. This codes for CASSSDRGRGKGYTF.

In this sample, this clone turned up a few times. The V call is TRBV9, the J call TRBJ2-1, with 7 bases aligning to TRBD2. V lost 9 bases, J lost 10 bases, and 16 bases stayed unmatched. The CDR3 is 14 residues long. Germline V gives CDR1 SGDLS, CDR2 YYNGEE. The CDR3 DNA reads TGTGCCACCACACAAGACTCGGCGGGAGACGAGCAGTTCTTC. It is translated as CATTQDSAGDEQFF.

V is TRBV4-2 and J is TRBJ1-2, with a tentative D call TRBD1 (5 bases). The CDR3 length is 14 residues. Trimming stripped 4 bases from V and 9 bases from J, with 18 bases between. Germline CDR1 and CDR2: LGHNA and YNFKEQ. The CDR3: CASSPTTAYFRYTF. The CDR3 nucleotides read TGTGCCAGCAGCCCTACGACAGCATATTTTCGCTACACCTTC.

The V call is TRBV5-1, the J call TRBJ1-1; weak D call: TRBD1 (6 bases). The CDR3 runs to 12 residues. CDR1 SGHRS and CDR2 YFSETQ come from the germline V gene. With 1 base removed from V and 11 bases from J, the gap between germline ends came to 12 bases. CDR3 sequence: CASSLLGGDAFF. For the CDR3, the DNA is TGCGCCAGCAGCTTGTTAGGGGGTGACGCTTTCTTT.

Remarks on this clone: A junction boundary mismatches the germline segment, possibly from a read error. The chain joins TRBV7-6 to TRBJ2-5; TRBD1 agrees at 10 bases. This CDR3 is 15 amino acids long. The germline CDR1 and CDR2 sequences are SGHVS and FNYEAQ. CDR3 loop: CASSVAGTGEETQYF. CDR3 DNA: TGTGCCAGCAGCGTAGCCGGGACAGGGGAAGAGACCCAGTACTTC.

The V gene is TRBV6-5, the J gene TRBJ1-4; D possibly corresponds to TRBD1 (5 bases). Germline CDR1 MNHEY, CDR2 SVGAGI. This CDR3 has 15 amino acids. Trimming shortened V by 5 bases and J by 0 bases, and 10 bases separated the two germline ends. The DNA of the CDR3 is TGTGCCAGCAGTCCACAGGCGGCAACTAATGAAAAACTGTTTTTT. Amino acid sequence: CASSPQAATNEKLFF.

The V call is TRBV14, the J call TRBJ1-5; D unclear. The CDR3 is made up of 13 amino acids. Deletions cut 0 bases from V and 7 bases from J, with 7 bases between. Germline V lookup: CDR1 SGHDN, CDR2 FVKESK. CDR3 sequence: CASSQEAGQPQHF. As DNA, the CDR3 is TGTGCCAGCAGCCAAGAAGCAGGACAGCCCCAGCATTTT.

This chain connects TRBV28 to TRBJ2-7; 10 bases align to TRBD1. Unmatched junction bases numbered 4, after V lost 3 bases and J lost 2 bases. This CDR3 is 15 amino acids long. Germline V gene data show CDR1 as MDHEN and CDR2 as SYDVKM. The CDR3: CASSLVGQGAYEQYF. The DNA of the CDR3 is TGTGCCAGCAGTTTGGTCGGACAGGGGGCCTACGAGCAGTACTTC.

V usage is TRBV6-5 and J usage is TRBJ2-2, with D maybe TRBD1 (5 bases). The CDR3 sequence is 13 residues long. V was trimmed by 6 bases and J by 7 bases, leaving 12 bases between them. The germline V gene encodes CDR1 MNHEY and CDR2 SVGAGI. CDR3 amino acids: CASSSYRGGELFF. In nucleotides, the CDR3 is TGTGCCAGCAGCTCTTATAGGGGCGGGGAGCTGTTTTTT.

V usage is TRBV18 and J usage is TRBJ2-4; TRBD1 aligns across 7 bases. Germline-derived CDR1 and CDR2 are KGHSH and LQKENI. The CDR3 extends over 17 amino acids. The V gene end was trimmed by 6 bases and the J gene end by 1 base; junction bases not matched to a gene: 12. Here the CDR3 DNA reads TGTGCCAGCTCTCCTTTAGACAGGGTCGAGGCCAAAAACATTCAGTACTTC. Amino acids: CASSPLDRVEAKNIQYF.